Below, 32 T cell receptor beta chains from the same sample are listed, as sequenced in a study of technical replicates of blood from four donors. Assay used: immunoSEQ multiplex PCR; TCRdb lists only in-frame clones, some missing. Among about 82,000 clones listed, approximately 94% were seen once. What was sequenced was T cells isolated from PBMCs. These TCRs come from a human donor in good health.

The chain combines TRBV7-2 with TRBJ2-1; TRBD2 matches at 8 bases. The CDR3 totals 14 residues. The V gene's germline CDR1 is SGHTA and CDR2 FQGNSA. V trimming: 8 bases; J trimming: 1 base; junction bases outside the gene matches: 4. In DNA, the CDR3 is TGTGCCAGCCTGAGCGGGAGTTCCTACAATGAGCAGTTCTTC. It encodes CASLSGSSYNEQFF.

V and J are TRBV6-5 and TRBJ2-1, with D tentatively TRBD1 (6 bases). There are 13 residues in the CDR3. The V end lost 5 bases, the J end lost 6 bases, and 11 bases lay between the germline ends. The germline gives CDR1 MNHEY, CDR2 SVGAGI. DNA for the CDR3: TGTGCCAGCAGTCACCGGACAGCCAATGAGCAGTTCTTC. The encoded protein is CASSHRTANEQFF.

The gene calls are TRBV2 and TRBJ2-1, with TRBD2 as a possible D gene (5 bases). Trimming pared 4 bases from V and 4 bases from J, leaving 20 bases between. CDR3 size: 17 residues. The germline V gene encodes CDR1 SNHLY and CDR2 FYNNEI. CDR3 sequence reads: CASSGAVGQRGYNEQFF. The CDR3 nucleotides read TGTGCCAGCAGTGGGGCTGTTGGTCAGCGAGGGTACAATGAGCAGTTCTTC. Full variable domain (missing parts from reference TRBV2 and TRBJ2-1): EPEVTQTPSHQVTQMGQEVILRCVPISNHLYFYWYRQILGQKVEFLVSFYNNEISEKSEIFDDQFSVERPDGSNFTLKIRSTKLEDSAMYFCASSGAVGQRGYNEQFFGPGTRLTVL.

The chain carries TRBV7-3 and TRBJ2-1; 14 positions agree with TRBD2. Germline V gene sequence: CDR1 SGHTA, CDR2 FQGTGA. The CDR3 totals 16 residues. V shed 4 bases and J 7 bases; nucleotides not matched to a gene: 6. CDR3 bases: TGTGCCAGCAGCTCACCGACTAGCGGGAGGGTGAATGAGCAGTTCTTC. Encoded protein: CASSSPTSGRVNEQFF.

The rearrangement joins TRBV19 to TRBJ1-5; D might be TRBD1 (6 bases). V was cut by 5 bases and J by 0 bases, with 11 bases left in between. The CDR3 is 15 residues long. Per the germline V gene, CDR1 is LNHDA and CDR2 is SQIVND (reference sequence). The CDR3 DNA reads TGTGCCAGTAGTGCCCGGACAGATAGCAATCAGCCCCAGCATTTT. Translating gives CASSARTDSNQPQHF.

The chain combines TRBV19 with TRBJ2-2; TRBD2 matches 9 bases. There are 14 residues in the CDR3. The V gene's germline CDR1 is LNHDA and CDR2 SQIVND (reference sequence). The trim removed 4 bases at V and 5 bases at J, leaving 2 bases unmatched. CDR3 loop: CASSSGRATGELFF. CDR3 sequence (DNA): TGTGCCAGTAGTAGCGGGAGGGCAACCGGGGAGCTGTTTTTT.

J is TRBJ1-1 and V is TRBV27; 11 bases line up with TRBD1. V lost 3 bases to trimming and J lost 5 bases; unmatched junction nucleotides: 8. This CDR3 contains 16 residues. Germline lookup yields CDR1 MNHEY and CDR2 SMNVEV (reference sequence). CDR3 bases: TGTGCCAGCAGTTTGGTCGGACAGGGGGCGATAACTGAAGCTTTCTTT. It is translated as CASSLVGQGAITEAFF.

The V call is TRBV4-3, the J call TRBJ2-1; D perhaps matches TRBD2 (6 bases). Trimming took off 0 bases at V and 7 bases at J, with 7 bases between the two ends. Germline V gene lookup returns CDR1 LGHNA and CDR2 YSLEER. This CDR3 has 13 amino acids. Here the CDR3 reads CASSQDGLNEQFF. The CDR3 DNA is TGCGCCAGCAGCCAAGATGGACTAAATGAGCAGTTCTTC.

The CDR3 loop reads CSGRGGNTEAFF. The CDR3, as DNA: TGCAGCGGCCGAGGGGGAAACACTGAAGCTTTCTTT. V is TRBV29-1 and J is TRBJ1-1, with D tentatively TRBD1 (6 bases). Trimming left V 7 bases short and J 2 bases short, with 11 bases between. The CDR3 sequence is 12 residues long. The germline gives CDR1 SQVTM, CDR2 ANQGSEA.

The chain recombines TRBV5-1 with TRBJ1-1, with a tentative D call TRBD1 (6 bases). Germline CDR1 and CDR2: SGHRS and YFSETQ. This CDR3 region has 15 residues. V was cut by 2 bases and J by 0 bases, with 11 bases left in between. CDR3 in amino acids: CASSLRTDMNTEAFF. The CDR3 DNA sequence: TGCGCCAGCAGCTTAAGGACAGATATGAACACTGAAGCTTTCTTT.

The CDR3, as DNA: TGTGCCAGTAGACCGGGACAGGGCAATCAGCCCCAGCATTTT. Encoded protein: CASRPGQGNQPQHF. The rearrangement joins TRBV19 to TRBJ1-5; 8 bases match TRBD1. J gave up 2 bases and V 6 bases, and 3 bases lay outside the gene matches. Germline CDR1 and CDR2: LNHDA and SQIVND (reference sequence). The CDR3 extends over 14 amino acids.

This clone appeared a few times. The chain recombines TRBV9 with TRBJ1-1; D is possibly TRBD1 (5 bases). The CDR3 runs 15 residues. V lost 1 base to trimming and J lost 4 bases, with 14 bases between them. Germline assignment: CDR1 SGDLS and CDR2 YYNGEE. In DNA, the CDR3 is TGTGCCAGCAGCGTAACCGGGACTGCGGGCACTGAAGCTTTCTTT. Translation: CASSVTGTAGTEAFF.

The chain links TRBV2 to TRBJ2-1; TRBD2 matches at 13 bases. V shed 4 bases and J 8 bases; nucleotides not matched to a gene: 11. Germline values: CDR1 SNHLY, CDR2 FYNNEI. The length of the CDR3 is 17 residues. CDR3 sequence: CASSVGLAGVVVYEQFF. The CDR3 coding sequence is TGTGCCAGCAGTGTAGGACTAGCGGGAGTCGTTGTATATGAGCAGTTCTTC.

The chain is built from TRBV7-8 and TRBJ1-2; D gene ambiguous. The CDR3 loop spans 13 amino acids. The germline gives CDR1 SGHVS, CDR2 FQNEAQ. V lost 6 bases to trimming and J lost 4 bases, with 12 bases between them. The CDR3, as DNA: TGTGCCAGCAGGTCGGCGGCTACCTATGGCTACACCTTC. Translated, it gives CASRSAATYGYTF.

This chain connects TRBV30 to TRBJ2-7; 8 nucleotides agree with TRBD1. The trim removed 3 bases at V and 4 bases at J, leaving 5 bases unmatched. The germline V gene has CDR1 GTSNPN and CDR2 SVGIG (reference sequence). The CDR3 totals 13 residues. CDR3 region: CAWSPTGGYEQYF. The CDR3, as DNA: TGTGCCTGGAGCCCTACAGGGGGGTACGAGCAGTACTTC.

The chain has TRBV9 and TRBJ2-1; TRBD2 is a possible D gene (5 bases). Trimming took 0 bases from V and 8 from J, leaving 12 bases between them. Germline V gives CDR1 SGDLS, CDR2 YYNGEE. The CDR3 is 14 amino acids. The CDR3 reads CASSVVDSNHEQFF. As DNA, the CDR3 is TGTGCCAGCAGCGTAGTGGACTCCAACCATGAGCAGTTCTTC.

The V gene is TRBV6-5, the J gene TRBJ1-2; D not resolved. The CDR3 covers 14 residues. With 0 bases removed from V and 0 bases from J, the gap between germline ends came to 5 bases. CDR1 is MNHEY, CDR2 SVGAGI, per germline. CDR3 in amino acids: CASSYSRSNYGYTF. CDR3 nucleotides: TGTGCCAGCAGTTACTCACGGTCTAACTATGGCTACACCTTC.

The chain has TRBV11-2 and TRBJ2-7; maybe TRBD1 (6 bases). V was cut by 0 bases and J by 6 bases, with 18 bases left in between. Per the germline V gene, CDR1 is SGHAT and CDR2 is FQNNGV. The CDR3 sequence is 16 residues long. Written as DNA, the CDR3 is TGTGCCAGCAGCTTAGATAAACAGGGAGAATGGCGCGAGCAGTACTTC. Translation gives CASSLDKQGEWREQYF.

The V and J genes are TRBV9 and TRBJ2-7, with D perhaps TRBD2 (6 bases). V lost 2 bases and J 3 bases, leaving 15 bases between the germline ends. This CDR3 has 15 amino acids. The germline CDR1 and CDR2 sequences are SGDLS and YYNGEE. In nucleotides, the CDR3 is TGTGCCAGCAGCGTGGGGGGACGTTCTTTCTACGAGCAGTACTTC. Protein product: CASSVGGRSFYEQYF.

This clone occurred once. The chain joins TRBV4-1 to TRBJ2-7, with 13 bases lining up with TRBD2. Germline CDR1 is MGHRA and CDR2 is YSYEKL. The CDR3 length is 15 residues. With V trimmed by 6 bases and J by 1 base, 3 bases remained unmatched. The CDR3 nucleotides read TGCGCCAGCAGTGGACTAGCGGGAGAATCCTACGAGCAGTACTTC. Amino acids: CASSGLAGESYEQYF.

This chain uses TRBV6-1 with TRBJ1-1; D gene unclear. The germline V gene encodes CDR1 MNHNS and CDR2 SASEGT. V lost 1 base and J 0 bases, leaving 6 bases between the germline ends. The CDR3 loop spans 14 amino acids. The CDR3 coding sequence is TGTGCCAGCAGTGAAGTAGGAGTGAACACTGAAGCTTTCTTT. This codes for CASSEVGVNTEAFF.

J is TRBJ2-7 and V is TRBV5-6, with 7 nucleotides matching TRBD2. J lost 7 bases, V lost 1 base, and 8 bases had no gene match. The CDR3 extends over 14 amino acids. Germline CDR1 is SGHDT and CDR2 is YYEEEE. The CDR3 reads CASSLYREVLEQYF. Written as DNA, the CDR3 is TGTGCCAGCAGCTTGTACCGGGAGGTGTTAGAGCAGTACTTC.

V is TRBV6-6 and J is TRBJ1-2; 8 positions agree with TRBD1. The CDR3 sequence is 14 residues long. Germline values: CDR1 MNHNY, CDR2 SVGAGI (reference sequence). V dropped 5 bases and J dropped 7; count of bases not matched to a gene: 9. CDR3 sequence (DNA): TGTGCCAGCAGTGTCTACGGGACAGGTTTTGGCTACACCTTC. Protein product: CASSVYGTGFGYTF.

CDR3 sequence: CASGIGGMNTIYF. CDR3 in DNA: TGTGCGAGTGGAATTGGAGGAATGAACACCATATATTTT. This rearrangement joins TRBV19 to TRBJ1-3; D is unresolved. CDR1 LNHDA and CDR2 SQIVND come from the germline V gene (reference sequence). This CDR3 region has 13 residues.

The chain couples TRBV4-3 to TRBJ2-1, with 9 positions matching TRBD2. The CDR3 covers 16 residues. Trimming at V came to 4 bases and at J to 9 bases, leaving 13 bases not matched to a gene. From germline, CDR1 is LGHNA and CDR2 YSLEER. DNA for the CDR3: TGCGCCAGCAGCCCCAAACCTCCTCTAGCGGGATTTGAGCAGTTCTTC. Protein sequence: CASSPKPPLAGFEQFF.

The chain employs TRBV28 and TRBJ2-1; D ambiguous. The ends were cut back, 7 bases at V and 3 bases at J, with 16 bases in the middle. CDR1 is MDHEN, CDR2 SYDVKM, per germline. The CDR3 is 15 residues long. The CDR3 nucleotides are TGTGCCAGCACCCCAGGTGATGTATTCTACAATGAGCAGTTCTTC. It yields the protein CASTPGDVFYNEQFF.

This sequence joins TRBV7-2 and TRBJ2-1; D gene uncertain. V was trimmed by 5 bases and J by 1 base, leaving 9 bases between them. Germline lookup yields CDR1 SGHTA and CDR2 FQGNSA. The CDR3 sequence is 14 residues long. Here the CDR3 reads CASSPGSSYNEQFF. CDR3 nucleotides: TGTGCCAGCAGCCCTGGCTCATCCTACAATGAGCAGTTCTTC. Full variable domain (outside the CDR3, taken from reference TRBV7-2 and TRBJ2-1): GAGVSQSPSNKVTEKGKDVELRCDPISGHTALYWYRQSLGQGLEFLIYFQGNSAPDKSGLPSDRFSAERTGGSVSTLTIQRTQQEDSAVYLCASSPGSSYNEQFFGPGTRLTVL.

The chain joins TRBV5-1 to TRBJ2-1; 7 positions match TRBD1. CDR3 length equals 12 residues. V was clipped by 3 bases and J by 10 bases; unmatched bases: 4. Germline CDR1 and CDR2: SGHRS and YFSETQ. The CDR3 coding sequence is TGCGCCAGCAGCTCCGACAGGGACGAGCAGTTCTTC. It codes for CASSSDRDEQFF.

DNA for the CDR3: TGTGCCAGCAGCGTGCAACTAGCGGGAGCCGAGACTAGCACAGATACGCAGTATTTT. Encoded protein: CASSVQLAGAETSTDTQYF. J is TRBJ2-3 and V is TRBV7-2, with 11 bases aligning to TRBD2. CDR3 size: 19 residues. CDR1 SGHTA and CDR2 FQGNSA come from the germline V gene. The ends lost 5 bases at V and 0 bases at J; junction bases unmatched: 13. Complete variable domain (other parts from reference TRBV7-2 and TRBJ2-3): GAGVSQSPSNKVTEKGKDVELRCDPISGHTALYWYRQSLGQGLEFLIYFQGNSAPDKSGLPSDRFSAERTGGSVSTLTIQRTQQEDSAVYLCASSVQLAGAETSTDTQYFGPGTRLTVL.

This chain uses TRBV27 with TRBJ1-4, with 8 positions matching TRBD1. Germline V gene data show CDR1 as MNHEY and CDR2 as SMNVEV (reference sequence). The CDR3 has 15 amino acids. V lost 1 base, J lost 5 bases, and 3 bases stayed unmatched. CDR3 sequence: CASSLFRGPNEKLFF. The CDR3 region has the DNA TGTGCCAGCAGTTTATTCAGGGGGCCCAATGAAAAACTGTTTTTT.

The genes are TRBV7-2 and TRBJ2-5; 11 nucleotides align to TRBD2. CDR1 is SGHTA and CDR2 is FQGNSA in the germline V gene. The CDR3 has 16 amino acids. The trim removed 4 bases at V and 5 bases at J, leaving 9 bases unmatched. CDR3 sequence: CASSSARLAGQETQYF. The DNA for the CDR3 is TGTGCCAGCAGCTCCGCTCGACTAGCGGGACAGGAGACCCAGTACTTC. The complete variable domain, with remaining parts taken from reference TRBV7-2 and TRBJ2-5, reads GAGVSQSPSNKVTEKGKDVELRCDPISGHTALYWYRQSLGQGLEFLIYFQGNSAPDKSGLPSDRFSAERTGGSVSTLTIQRTQQEDSAVYLCASSSARLAGQETQYFGPGTRLLVL.

V is TRBV6-8 and J is TRBJ2-7, with TRBD2 matching over 8 bases. The CDR3 totals 15 residues. Germline-derived CDR1 and CDR2 are MNHGY and SAAAGT. V gave up 2 bases and J gave up 9 bases; unmatched junction bases: 12. The CDR3 DNA sequence: TGTGCCAGCAGTTACGGCCTAGCGGGTCCCCTGGGGCAGTACTTC. The encoded protein is CASSYGLAGPLGQYF.